A selection of T cell receptor beta chains follows, all from one sample in a study of blood T cell repertoires in COVID-19. Sequencing used immunoSEQ multiplex PCR; TCRdb keeps in-frame clones, though not all of them. The sample carries about 360,000 clones, 65% to 85% recorded once. Sequencing was done on a sample of peripheral blood. The receptors were sampled from a man aged 25-40 years with active or convalescent COVID-19. The CDR3 runs from the conserved cysteine through the conserved F or W. The D gene is left open where the match is weak. Size values are once, few and many counts, or a class for expanded clones, and some rows have none.

D gene	V gene	clone size	J gene	CDR3 DNA	CDR3 protein
TRBD1	TRBV6-5	NA	TRBJ2-1	TGTGCCAGCAGATTAGGACAGGGGCTGGGTGAGCAGTTCTTC	CASRLGQGLGEQFF
TRBD1	TRBV18	NA	TRBJ1-1	TGTGCCAGCCAGCCCGGACAGGGAAACACTGAAGCTTTCTTT	CASQPGQGNTEAFF
NA	TRBV4-3	NA	TRBJ2-5	TGCGCCAGCAGCCAAGATTGGTCCTGGCACTTC	CASSQDWSWHF
TRBD1	TRBV4-2	NA	TRBJ1-1	TGTGCCAGCAGCAGGGGACAGGGAAGGTCCCCCGAAGCTTTCTTT	CASSRGQGRSPEAFF
NA	TRBV5-1	NA	TRBJ1-1	TGCGCCAGCAGCAGCACAGGGTCCTGGGACACTGAAGCTTTCTTT	CASSSTGSWDTEAFF
NA	TRBV6-2/TRBV6-3	NA	TRBJ2-1	TGTGCCAGCAGTTACTCCAGGGATGAGCAGTTCTTC	CASSYSRDEQFF
NA	TRBV10-3	NA	TRBJ2-2	TGTGCCATAGATTCGGGGGGCGGCACCGGGGAGCTGTTTTTT	CAIDSGGGTGELFF
NA	TRBV11-2	NA	TRBJ2-2	TGTGCCAGCCTCTCGGGGTTCGACACCGGGGAGCTGTTTTTT	CASLSGFDTGELFF
TRBD1	TRBV5-1	NA	TRBJ2-7	TGCGCCAGCAGCTTGGAGGGACAGGGTAGAGAGCAGTACTTC	CASSLEGQGREQYF
TRBD2	TRBV28	few	TRBJ2-3	TGTGCCAGCAGTTTCTTCGTAGCGGGAGGCCCAAGGGGCACAGATACGCAGTATTTT	CASSFFVAGGPRGTDTQYF
NA	TRBV2	many	TRBJ2-7	TGTGCCAGCAGTGGGGTGGGACTCTACGAGCAGTACTTC	CASSGVGLYEQYF
TRBD1	TRBV6-5	NA	TRBJ1-1	TGTGCCAGCAGAAGACAGGGGGCGCTGGACACTGAAGCTTTCTTT	CASRRQGALDTEAFF
TRBD1	TRBV25-1	NA	TRBJ1-6	TGTGCCAGCAGTAAAGGGACAGGTGATTCACCCCTCCACTTT	CASSKGTGDSPLHF
NA	TRBV19	once	TRBJ2-5	TGTGCCAGTACGAGCGGCGGGGACCAAGAGACCCAGTACTTC	CASTSGGDQETQYF
NA	TRBV20-1	few	TRBJ2-1	TGCAGTGCTACCTCCAACGGTGAGCAGTTCTTC	CSATSNGEQFF
NA	TRBV2	NA	TRBJ1-2	TGTGCCAGCAGTGAAGAGGGGCTCCGAAAGTATGGCTACACCTTC	CASSEEGLRKYGYTF
NA	TRBV4-3	NA	TRBJ1-1	TGCGCCAGCAGCCCGAGGACTGTCGGTTTTACTGAAGCTTTCTTT	CASSPRTVGFTEAFF
NA	TRBV11-2	NA	TRBJ1-2	TGTGCCAGCAGCTTAGTTCGAGGGTCCGGCTATGGCTACACCTTC	CASSLVRGSGYGYTF
TRBD2	TRBV4-3	few	TRBJ2-1	TGCGCCAGCAGCCAGGAGCCGGGACTAGGCCATGAGCAGTTCTTC	CASSQEPGLGHEQFF
TRBD1	TRBV2	NA	TRBJ1-1	TGTGCCAGCAGCGGACAGGGGCGGGCTGAAGCTTTCTTT	CASSGQGRAEAFF
NA	TRBV29-1	NA	TRBJ1-4	TGCAGCGTTGAACAGGGTAATGAAAAACTGTTTTTT	CSVEQGNEKLFF
TRBD1	TRBV6-1	NA	TRBJ2-7	TGTGCCAGCAGTGAACAACAGGGGGCTAACGAGCAGTACTTC	CASSEQQGANEQYF
TRBD1	TRBV7-9	few	TRBJ1-2	TGTGCCAGCGGTCGTGACAGGGAAGACTATGGCTACACCTTC	CASGRDREDYGYTF
TRBD1	TRBV29-1	NA	TRBJ2-3	TGCAGCGTTGGAGGACAGGGGGAGACAGATACGCAGTATTTT	CSVGGQGETDTQYF
NA	TRBV7-9	once	TRBJ1-2	TGTGCCAGCAGCACCCAAACAGTAAACTATGGCTACACCTTC	CASSTQTVNYGYTF
TRBD1	TRBV5-6	few	TRBJ2-5	TGTGCCAGCAGCTTGAAGGGGGCGCATGAGACCCAGTACTTC	CASSLKGAHETQYF
TRBD1	TRBV4-3	NA	TRBJ2-1	TGCGCCAGCAGCCCACAGGGGTACAATGAGCAGTTCTTC	CASSPQGYNEQFF
NA	TRBV5-6	NA	TRBJ2-1	TGTGCCAGCAGCTTTTGGGTGAGGAATGAGCAGTTCTTC	CASSFWVRNEQFF
TRBD2	TRBV28	NA	TRBJ2-1	TGTGCCAGTTCCTCGGCTAGCGGGAGTACGGGGTCCTACAATGAGCAGTTCTTC	CASSSASGSTGSYNEQFF
TRBD1	TRBV12-5	NA	TRBJ2-1	TGTGCTAGTGGTTTGTATACAGGGGGACAGACTTACAATGAGCAGTTCTTC	CASGLYTGGQTYNEQFF
NA	TRBV21-1	NA	TRBJ1-2	TGTGCCAGCAGAGGGCTGACAGCTAACTATGGCTACACCTTC	CASRGLTANYGYTF
TRBD1	TRBV18	NA	TRBJ1-2	TGTGCCAGCTCAGCCGGGACAGGGAGAGGCTACACCTTC	CASSAGTGRGYTF
TRBD1	TRBV28	once	TRBJ1-5	TGTGCCAGCAGAGGGGGCGGCGGCAATCAGCCCCAGCATTTT	CASRGGGGNQPQHF
NA	TRBV18	NA	TRBJ1-4	TGTGCCAGCTCACCAACTGCAACTAATGAAAAACTGTTTTTT	CASSPTATNEKLFF
NA	TRBV7-8	once	TRBJ1-1	TGTGCCAGCAGCTTAGGGTTGTACCAAACAGGGATCACTGAAGCTTTCTTT	CASSLGLYQTGITEAFF
TRBD1	TRBV7-6	NA	TRBJ2-1	TGTGCCAGCAGCCACCCGCGACAGGGGGCGAGTTCCTACAATGAGCAGTTCTTC	CASSHPRQGASSYNEQFF
TRBD2	TRBV5-1	NA	TRBJ2-7	TGCGCCAGCAGCCGGTATAGCGGGGGATCGAACGAGCAGTACTTC	CASSRYSGGSNEQYF
TRBD1	TRBV20-1	once	TRBJ1-5	TGCAGTGCTAGTCCAGGGGGCTATCAGCCCCAGCATTTT	CSASPGGYQPQHF
TRBD1	TRBV7-8	NA	TRBJ2-7	TGTGCCAGCAGCTCCGGGACAGGGGTTTACGAGCAGTACTTC	CASSSGTGVYEQYF
NA	TRBV4-1	once	TRBJ1-3	TGCGCCAGCAGCCTAAGGGGGTATGGCGCGTCCTCTGGAAACACCATATATTTT	CASSLRGYGASSGNTIYF
NA	TRBV24-1	NA	TRBJ2-6	TGTGCCACCAGTGCCCGGAGAGGGAGAGAGTCTGGGGCCAACGTCCTGACTTTC	CATSARRGRESGANVLTF